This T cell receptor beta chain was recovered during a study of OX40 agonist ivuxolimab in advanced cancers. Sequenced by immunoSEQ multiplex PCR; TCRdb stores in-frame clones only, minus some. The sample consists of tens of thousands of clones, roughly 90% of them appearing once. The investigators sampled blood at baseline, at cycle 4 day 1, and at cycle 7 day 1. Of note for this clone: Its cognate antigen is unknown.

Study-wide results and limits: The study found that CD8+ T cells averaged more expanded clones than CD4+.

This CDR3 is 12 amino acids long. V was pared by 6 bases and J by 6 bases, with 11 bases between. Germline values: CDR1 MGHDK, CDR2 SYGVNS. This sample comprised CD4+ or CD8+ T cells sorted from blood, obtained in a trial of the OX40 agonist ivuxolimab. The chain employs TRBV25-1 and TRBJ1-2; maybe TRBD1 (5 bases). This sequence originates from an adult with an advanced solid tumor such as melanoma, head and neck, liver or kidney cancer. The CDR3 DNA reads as TGTGCCAGCAGGCAGGGATGGGATGGCTACACCTTC. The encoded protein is CASRQGWDGYTF.